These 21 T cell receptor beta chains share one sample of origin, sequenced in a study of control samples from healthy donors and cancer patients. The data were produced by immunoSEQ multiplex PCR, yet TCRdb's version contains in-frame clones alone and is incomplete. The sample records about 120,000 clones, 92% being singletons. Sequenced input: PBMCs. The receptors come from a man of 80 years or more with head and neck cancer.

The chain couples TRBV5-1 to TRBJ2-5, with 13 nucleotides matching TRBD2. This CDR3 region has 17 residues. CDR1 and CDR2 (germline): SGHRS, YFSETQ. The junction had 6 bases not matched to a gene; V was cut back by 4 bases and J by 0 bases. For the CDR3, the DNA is TGCGCCAGCAGCACCGGGACTAGCGGGGTATACCAAGAGACCCAGTACTTC. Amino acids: CASSTGTSGVYQETQYF.

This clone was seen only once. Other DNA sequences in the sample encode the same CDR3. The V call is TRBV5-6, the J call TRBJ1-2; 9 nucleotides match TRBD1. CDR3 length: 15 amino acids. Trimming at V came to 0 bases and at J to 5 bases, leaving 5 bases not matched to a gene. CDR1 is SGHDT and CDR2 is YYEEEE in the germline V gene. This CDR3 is CASSLGGQGIYGYTF. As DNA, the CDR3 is TGTGCCAGCAGCTTGGGAGGACAGGGGATTTATGGCTACACCTTC.

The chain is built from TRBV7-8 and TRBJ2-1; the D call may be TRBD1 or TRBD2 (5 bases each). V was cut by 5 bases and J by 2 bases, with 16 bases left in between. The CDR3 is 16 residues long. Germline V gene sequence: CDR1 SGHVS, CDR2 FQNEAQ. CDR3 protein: CASSDRGRGAYNEQFF. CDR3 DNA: TGTGCCAGCAGCGACCGGGGCCGGGGAGCCTACAATGAGCAGTTCTTC.

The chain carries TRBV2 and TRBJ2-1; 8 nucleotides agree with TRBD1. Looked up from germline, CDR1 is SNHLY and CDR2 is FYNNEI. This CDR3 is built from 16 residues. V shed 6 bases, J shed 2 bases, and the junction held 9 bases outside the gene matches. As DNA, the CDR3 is TGTGCCAGCAGGACCGACAGGGGAAGACCCTACAATGAGCAGTTCTTC. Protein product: CASRTDRGRPYNEQFF.

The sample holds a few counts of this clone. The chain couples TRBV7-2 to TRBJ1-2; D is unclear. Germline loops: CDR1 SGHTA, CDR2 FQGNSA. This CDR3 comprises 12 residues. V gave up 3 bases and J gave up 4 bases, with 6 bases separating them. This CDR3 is CASSFTTYGYTF. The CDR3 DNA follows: TGTGCCAGCAGCTTTACCACCTATGGCTACACCTTC.

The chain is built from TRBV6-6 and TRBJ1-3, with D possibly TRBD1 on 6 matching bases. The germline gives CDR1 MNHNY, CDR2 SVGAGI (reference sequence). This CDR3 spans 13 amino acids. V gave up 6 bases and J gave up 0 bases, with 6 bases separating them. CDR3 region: CASRDSSGNTIYF. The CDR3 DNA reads TGTGCCAGCAGGGACAGCTCTGGAAACACCATATATTTT.

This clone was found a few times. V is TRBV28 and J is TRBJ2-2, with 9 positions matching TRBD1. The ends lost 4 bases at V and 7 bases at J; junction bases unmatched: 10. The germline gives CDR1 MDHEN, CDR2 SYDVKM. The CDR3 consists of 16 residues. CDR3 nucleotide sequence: TGTGCCAGCAGTTCTTCCGGGACAGGGAGGGGCGGGGAGCTGTTTTTT. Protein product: CASSSSGTGRGGELFF.

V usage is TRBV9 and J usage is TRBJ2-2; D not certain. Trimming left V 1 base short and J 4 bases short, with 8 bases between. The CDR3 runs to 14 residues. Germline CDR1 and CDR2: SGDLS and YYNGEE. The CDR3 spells CASSVLRITGELFF. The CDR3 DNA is TGTGCCAGCAGCGTACTCCGGATCACCGGGGAGCTGTTTTTT.

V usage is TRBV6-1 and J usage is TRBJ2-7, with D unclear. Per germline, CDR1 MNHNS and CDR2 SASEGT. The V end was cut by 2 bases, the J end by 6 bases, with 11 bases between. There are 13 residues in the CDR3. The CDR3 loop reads CASSEFSPAEQYF. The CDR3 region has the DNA TGTGCCAGCAGTGAATTCTCTCCTGCCGAGCAGTACTTC.

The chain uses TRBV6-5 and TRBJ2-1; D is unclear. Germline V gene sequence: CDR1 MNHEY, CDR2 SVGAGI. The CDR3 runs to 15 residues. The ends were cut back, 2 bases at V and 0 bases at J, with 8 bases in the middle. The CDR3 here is CASSYQISSYNEQFF. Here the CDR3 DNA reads TGTGCCAGCAGTTACCAGATCAGCTCCTACAATGAGCAGTTCTTC.

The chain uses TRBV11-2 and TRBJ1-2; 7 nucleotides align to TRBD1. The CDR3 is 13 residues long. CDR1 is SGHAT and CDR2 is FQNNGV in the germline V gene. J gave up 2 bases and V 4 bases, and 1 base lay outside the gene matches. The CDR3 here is CASSWDSNYGYTF. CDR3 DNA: TGTGCCAGCAGCTGGGACAGCAACTATGGCTACACCTTC.

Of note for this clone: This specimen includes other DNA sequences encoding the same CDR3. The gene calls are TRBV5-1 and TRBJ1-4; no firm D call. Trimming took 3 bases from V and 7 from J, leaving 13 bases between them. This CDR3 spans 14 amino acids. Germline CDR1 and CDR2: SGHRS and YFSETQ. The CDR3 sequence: CASSYQGGGEKLFF. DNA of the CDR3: TGCGCCAGCAGCTATCAAGGCGGTGGTGAAAAACTGTTTTTT.

CDR3 in DNA: TGTGCCAGTAGTCCTCGGACCGCCGCCTATGGCTACACCTTC. It is translated as CASSPRTAAYGYTF. The rearrangement joins TRBV19 to TRBJ1-2, with D unresolved. The CDR3 runs to 14 residues. The V end was cut by 5 bases, the J end by 4 bases, with 14 bases between. Germline-derived CDR1 and CDR2 are LNHDA and SQIVND (reference sequence).

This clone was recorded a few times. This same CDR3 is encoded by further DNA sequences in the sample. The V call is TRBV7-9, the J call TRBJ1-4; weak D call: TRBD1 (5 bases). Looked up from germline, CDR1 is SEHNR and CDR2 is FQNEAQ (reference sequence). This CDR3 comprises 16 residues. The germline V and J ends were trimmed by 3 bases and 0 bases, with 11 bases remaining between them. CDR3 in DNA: TGTGCCAGCAGCTTGGGCACAGGTGCAACTAATGAAAAACTGTTTTTT. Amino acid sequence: CASSLGTGATNEKLFF.

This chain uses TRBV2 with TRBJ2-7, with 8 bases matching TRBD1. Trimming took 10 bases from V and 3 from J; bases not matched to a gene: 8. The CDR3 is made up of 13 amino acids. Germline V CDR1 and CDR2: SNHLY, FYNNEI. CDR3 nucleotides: TGTGCCACTTCGACAGGGGTCGGCTACGAGCAGTACTTC. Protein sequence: CATSTGVGYEQYF.

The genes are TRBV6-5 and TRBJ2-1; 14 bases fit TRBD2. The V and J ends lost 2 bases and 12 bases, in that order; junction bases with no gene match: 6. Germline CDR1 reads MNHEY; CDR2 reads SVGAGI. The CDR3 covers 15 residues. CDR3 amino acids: CASSYPGLAGVMQFF. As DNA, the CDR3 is TGTGCCAGCAGTTACCCGGGACTAGCGGGAGTCATGCAGTTCTTC.

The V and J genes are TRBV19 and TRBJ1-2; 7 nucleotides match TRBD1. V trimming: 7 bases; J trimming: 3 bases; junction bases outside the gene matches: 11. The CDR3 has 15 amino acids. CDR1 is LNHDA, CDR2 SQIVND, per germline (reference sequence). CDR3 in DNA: TGTGCCAGTACCCCAAACAGGGGTGGGGACTATGGCTACACCTTC. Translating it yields CASTPNRGGDYGYTF.

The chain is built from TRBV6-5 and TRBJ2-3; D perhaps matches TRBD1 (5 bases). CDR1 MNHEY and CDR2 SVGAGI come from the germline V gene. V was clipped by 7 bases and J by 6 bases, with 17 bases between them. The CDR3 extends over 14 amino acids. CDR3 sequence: CASTRTSLTDTQYF. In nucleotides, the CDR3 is TGTGCCAGCACCCGGACAAGTTTGACGGATACGCAGTATTTT.

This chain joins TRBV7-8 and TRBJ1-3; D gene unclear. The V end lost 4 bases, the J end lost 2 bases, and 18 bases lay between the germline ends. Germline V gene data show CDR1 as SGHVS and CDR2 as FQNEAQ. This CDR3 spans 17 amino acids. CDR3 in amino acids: CASSSQAGRSTGNTIYF. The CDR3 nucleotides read TGTGCCAGCAGCTCCCAAGCTGGCAGGTCCACTGGAAACACCATATATTTT.

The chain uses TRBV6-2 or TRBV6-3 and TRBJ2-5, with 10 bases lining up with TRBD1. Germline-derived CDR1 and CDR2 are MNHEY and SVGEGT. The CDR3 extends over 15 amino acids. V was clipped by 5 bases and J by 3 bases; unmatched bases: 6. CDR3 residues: CASSDRGQWKETQYF. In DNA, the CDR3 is TGTGCCAGCAGTGACAGGGGGCAATGGAAAGAGACCCAGTACTTC.

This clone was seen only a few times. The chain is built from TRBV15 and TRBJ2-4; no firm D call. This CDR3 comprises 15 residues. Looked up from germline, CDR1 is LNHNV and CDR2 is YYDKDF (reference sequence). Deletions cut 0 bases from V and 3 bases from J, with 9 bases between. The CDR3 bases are TGTGCCACCAGCAGAGATCAGATGGGCAAAAACATTCAGTACTTC. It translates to CATSRDQMGKNIQYF.